The 15 T cell receptor beta chains given below trace back to one sample, sequenced in a study of CD8 T cells in Susac syndrome. The RNA, about 0.5 to 1 ug, was put through reverse transcription using random hexamers. TCRdb passed the immunoSEQ multiplex PCR reads through MiXCR, listing each CDR3 protein once. Here the sample spans roughly 150,000 distinct CDR3 sequences, about 90% being singletons. The sample was CD4+ T cells from PBMCs. The receptors come from a human donor in good health.

The chain combines TRBV15 with TRBJ2-5; D not certain. V lost 5 bases to trimming and J lost 4 bases, with 14 bases between them. The CDR3 runs to 14 residues. The germline V gene encodes CDR1 LNHNV and CDR2 YYDKDF (reference sequence). This chain's CDR3 is CATSPARLGETQYF. The CDR3, as DNA: TGTGCCACCAGCCCAGCGAGATTAGGAGAGACCCAGTACTTC.

This chain links TRBV29-1 with TRBJ2-7, with TRBD1 identical over 7 bases. The V gene end was trimmed by 7 bases and the J gene end by 4 bases; junction bases not matched to a gene: 7. Germline-derived CDR1 and CDR2 are SQVTM and ANQGSEA. The CDR3 has 12 residues. DNA of the CDR3: TGCAGCGGTGGCAGGGGGACATACGAGCAGTACTTC. It codes for CSGGRGTYEQYF.

The chain combines TRBV6-4 with TRBJ2-3; no definite D call. The CDR3 is made up of 13 amino acids. Trimming cost V 5 bases and J 2 bases, with 8 bases left between them. CDR1 and CDR2 (germline): MRHNA, SNTAGT. The CDR3 sequence: CASSTQDTDTQYF. As DNA, the CDR3 is TGTGCCAGCAGTACCCAGGACACAGATACGCAGTATTTT.

The genes are TRBV7-2 and TRBJ1-1, with 9 nucleotides matching TRBD1. V lost 4 bases and J lost 3; bases outside the gene matches: 9. Per the germline V gene, CDR1 is SGHTA and CDR2 is FQGNSA. This CDR3 comprises 16 residues. The CDR3 loop reads CASSSPTGGKDTEAFF. The CDR3 coding sequence is TGTGCCAGCAGCTCCCCGACAGGGGGTAAGGACACTGAAGCTTTCTTT.

V gene TRBV27 combines with J gene TRBJ2-3; D might be TRBD1 (7 bases). The germline CDR1 and CDR2 sequences are MNHEY and SMNVEV (reference sequence). This CDR3 contains 16 residues. V gave up 0 bases and J gave up 2 bases, with 12 bases separating them. The CDR3 nucleotides are TGTGCCAGCAGTTTATCCGCAGGGGGGCACACAGATACGCAGTATTTT. As protein: CASSLSAGGHTDTQYF.

This clonotype was detected once. V is TRBV11-2 and J is TRBJ2-7; possible D gene TRBD2, 5 bases. The CDR3 has 15 residues. The V and J ends lost 5 bases and 1 base respectively, with 15 bases between them. Germline CDR1 is SGHAT and CDR2 is FQNNGV. The CDR3 loop is CASSLGPGISYEQYF. The CDR3 DNA reads TGTGCCAGCAGCCTCGGCCCGGGGATATCCTACGAGCAGTACTTC.

This rearrangement joins TRBV27 to TRBJ2-4, with D maybe TRBD2 (6 bases). This CDR3 is built from 13 residues. Looked up from germline, CDR1 is MNHEY and CDR2 is SMNVEV (reference sequence). Trimming cost V 11 bases and J 7 bases, with 18 bases left between them. The CDR3 region is CASKDGSRNIQYF. In DNA, the CDR3 is TGTGCCTCGAAGGACGGGAGCCGGAACATTCAGTACTTC.

The gene calls are TRBV29-1 and TRBJ2-3; the D gene could be TRBD1 or TRBD2 (5 bases each). The CDR3 is 14 amino acids. Trimming took 8 bases from V and 0 from J, leaving 15 bases between them. From germline, CDR1 is SQVTM and CDR2 ANQGSEA. The chain's CDR3 is CSLGDRASTDTQYF. The CDR3 DNA is TGCAGCCTGGGGGACCGCGCTAGCACAGATACGCAGTATTTT.

The chain combines TRBV29-1 with TRBJ1-1; tentatively, D is TRBD1 (6 bases). The CDR3 extends over 14 amino acids. The V end was cut by 6 bases, the J end by 0 bases, with 14 bases between. Germline V gene lookup returns CDR1 SQVTM and CDR2 ANQGSEA. Here the CDR3 reads CSVQGLHMNTEAFF. The CDR3 DNA reads as TGCAGCGTGCAGGGGCTTCATATGAACACTGAAGCTTTCTTT.

J is TRBJ2-1 and V is TRBV18; 10 bases fit TRBD2. The germline CDR1 and CDR2 sequences are KGHSH and LQKENI. The CDR3 runs 16 residues. V trimming: 3 bases; J trimming: 10 bases; junction bases outside the gene matches: 12. Written as DNA, the CDR3 is TGTGCCAGCTCACCGCCCTTTAGCGGGAGGCGTCAAGAGCAGTTCTTC. As protein: CASSPPFSGRRQEQFF.

This CDR3 reads CASSSVQETQYF. The CDR3 nucleotides read TGTGCCAGCAGCAGCGTCCAGGAGACCCAGTACTTC. This chain joins TRBV28 and TRBJ2-5; D remains unclear. The V end lost 6 bases, the J end lost 5 bases, and 10 bases lay between the germline ends. The germline gives CDR1 MDHEN, CDR2 SYDVKM. The CDR3 is made up of 12 amino acids. The entire variable domain, with the rest obtained from reference TRBV28 and TRBJ2-5, is as follows: DVKVTQSSRYLVKRTGEKVFLECVQDMDHENMFWYRQDPGLGLRLIYFSYDVKMKEKGDIPEGYSVSREKKERFSLILESASTNQTSMYLCASSSVQETQYFGPGTRLLVL.

The chain couples TRBV6-6 to TRBJ1-1; 8 positions agree with TRBD1. The CDR3 totals 15 residues. Looked up from germline, CDR1 is MNHNY and CDR2 is SVGAGI (reference sequence). V was pared by 6 bases and J by 1 base, with 7 bases of the junction left unmatched. CDR3 region: CASSPIDRGNTEAFF. The DNA of the CDR3 is TGTGCCAGCAGCCCTATAGACAGGGGGAACACTGAAGCTTTCTTT.

The chain recombines TRBV7-2 with TRBJ2-7, with 7 bases that match TRBD2. The V and J ends lost 8 bases and 2 bases, in that order; junction bases with no gene match: 3. This CDR3 has 12 amino acids. Looked up from germline, CDR1 is SGHTA and CDR2 is FQGNSA. This chain's CDR3 is CASRGVTYEQYF. CDR3 bases: TGTGCCAGCCGGGGGGTCACCTACGAGCAGTACTTC.

The rearrangement uses TRBV7-2 and TRBJ2-1; D unclear. Between the trimmed V and J ends, which lost 4 bases and 0 bases, there was a span of 16 bases. Germline V gene sequence: CDR1 SGHTA, CDR2 FQGNSA. The CDR3 runs 17 residues. For the CDR3, the DNA is TGTGCCAGCAGCTCTACCCCGCAGAGTACCTCCTACAATGAGCAGTTCTTC. This encodes CASSSTPQSTSYNEQFF.

The rearrangement uses TRBV20-1 and TRBJ2-7; 7 bases align to TRBD2. In germline, CDR1 is DFQATT, CDR2 SNEGSKA (reference sequence). The V segment lost 5 bases and the J segment 6 bases; nucleotides outside the gene matches: 16. The CDR3 has 15 amino acids. The CDR3 spells CSALNVAGVDREQYF. The CDR3 region has the DNA TGCAGTGCTCTTAACGTCGCGGGAGTCGATCGCGAGCAGTACTTC.